A single sample gave rise to the 22 T cell receptor beta chains below, sequenced in a study of T cell responses to AZD1222 COVID-19 vaccine. TCRdb keeps only in-frame clones here, not all; method: immunoSEQ multiplex PCR. The table includes approximately 100,000 clones, about 88% detected once. This sample comprised peripheral blood, obtained 28 days after the second AZD1222 dose. All receptors come from an adult who received the AZD1222 COVID-19 vaccine.

A remark on this clone: Other DNA variants within this sample encode the same CDR3. V and J are TRBV5-1 and TRBJ1-4, with D tentatively TRBD1 (5 bases). CDR1 and CDR2 from the germline V gene are SGHRS and YFSETQ. This CDR3 has 14 residues. Trimming pared 0 bases from V and 4 bases from J, leaving 7 bases between. The CDR3 here is CASSLGQGNEKLFF. CDR3 coding DNA: TGCGCCAGCAGCTTGGGGCAGGGTAATGAAAAACTGTTTTTT.

This chain joins TRBV5-4 and TRBJ1-6; D call uncertain. V lost 0 bases and J 9 bases, leaving 7 bases between the germline ends. This CDR3 is built from 13 residues. CDR1 is SGHNT, CDR2 YYREEE, per germline (reference sequence). The CDR3 region has the DNA TGTGCCAGCAGCTTGGGGGCAGGTTCACCCCTCCACTTT. Its translation: CASSLGAGSPLHF.

This sequence joins TRBV3-1 (or the pseudogene TRBV3-2) and TRBJ2-3; D gene unclear. The length of the CDR3 is 15 residues. From germline, CDR1 is LGHDT and CDR2 YNNKEL (reference sequence). Between the trimmed V and J ends, which lost 3 bases and 2 bases, there was a span of 12 bases. CDR3 sequence (DNA): TGTGCCAGCAGCCAGTGGGTTGGGCCCACAGATACGCAGTATTTT. It codes for CASSQWVGPTDTQYF.

DNA of the CDR3: TGTGCCAGCTCAACGGGGGCCTCTGGAAACACCATATATTTT. This codes for CASSTGASGNTIYF. This chain connects TRBV19 to TRBJ1-3; a possible D gene is TRBD1 (6 bases). Germline CDR1 and CDR2: LNHDA and SQIVND (reference sequence). V was pared by 9 bases and J by 0 bases, with 12 bases between. CDR3 length: 14 amino acids. The whole variable domain, filled in from reference TRBV19 and TRBJ1-3, reads DGGITQSPKYLFRKEGQNVTLSCEQNLNHDAMYWYRQDPGQGLRLIYYSQIVNDFQKGDIAEGYSVSREKKESFPLTVTSAQKNPTAFYLCASSTGASGNTIYFGEGSWLTVV.

The chain combines TRBV6-2 or TRBV6-3 with TRBJ2-5; weak D call: TRBD1 (6 bases). V dropped 6 bases and J dropped 5 bases, with 19 bases sitting between them. The germline V gene encodes CDR1 MNHEY and CDR2 SVGEGT. This CDR3 has 15 residues. The CDR3 DNA reads TGTGCCAGCAGCCGAAACAGGGCTGCTGGGGAGACCCAGTACTTC. Protein: CASSRNRAAGETQYF.

This chain uses TRBV27 with TRBJ2-6; D call uncertain. The CDR3 is made up of 16 amino acids. Germline assignment: CDR1 MNHEY and CDR2 SMNVEV (reference sequence). The germline V and J ends were trimmed by 2 bases and 0 bases, with 8 bases remaining between them. This CDR3 reads CASSLVANSGANVLTF. The DNA of the CDR3 is TGTGCCAGCAGTTTAGTAGCAAACTCTGGGGCCAACGTCCTGACTTTC.

The rearrangement joins TRBV5-5 to TRBJ1-1; TRBD1 matches at 7 bases. V lost 2 bases and J lost 4; bases outside the gene matches: 8. The CDR3 length is 15 residues. Germline V CDR1 and CDR2: SGHKS, YYEKEE (reference sequence). In nucleotides, the CDR3 is TGTGCCAGCAGCTTCCGGCCCTCAGGGGGCACTGAAGCTTTCTTT. Amino acids: CASSFRPSGGTEAFF.

CDR3 sequence: CASSLVGTRNTGELFF. CDR3 DNA: TGCGCCAGCAGCTTGGTGGGGACAAGGAACACCGGGGAGCTGTTTTTT. The rearrangement links TRBV5-1 to TRBJ2-2; possible D gene TRBD1, 6 bases. This CDR3 is built from 16 residues. Germline V gene lookup returns CDR1 SGHRS and CDR2 YFSETQ. Trimming shortened V by 0 bases and J by 1 base, and 10 bases separated the two germline ends.

V is TRBV10-2 and J is TRBJ1-3; maybe TRBD1 (5 bases). The length of the CDR3 is 14 residues. CDR1 WSHSY and CDR2 SAAADI come from the germline V gene. V was pared by 10 bases and J by 0 bases, with 13 bases between. The CDR3 loop reads CATRQSTSGNTIYF. The CDR3 DNA sequence: TGCGCCACTCGACAGTCCACCTCTGGAAACACCATATATTTT.

This clone was counted only a few times. The chain combines TRBV5-1 with TRBJ1-6; TRBD1 aligns across 7 bases. The germline CDR1 and CDR2 sequences are SGHRS and YFSETQ. The trim removed 0 bases at V and 10 bases at J, leaving 7 bases unmatched. There are 15 residues in the CDR3. Written as DNA, the CDR3 is TGCGCCAGCAGCTTGGGGGGACAGACCCAGTCACCCCTCCACTTT. Its protein product is CASSLGGQTQSPLHF.

Points on this clone: Germline is not matched at one junction end, which may reflect a read error. The V call is TRBV6-1, the J call TRBJ1-2, with TRBD1 identical over 8 bases. Germline assignment: CDR1 MNHNS and CDR2 SASEGT. This CDR3 region has 14 residues. The CDR3 nucleotides read TGTGCCAGCATTGAATCAGGGGGCTACTATGGCTACACCTTC. Translated, it gives CASIESGGYYGYTF.

This clone was counted a single time. CDR3 DNA: TGTGCCAGCAGCCCGGTGGGACAGTCCTACAATGAGCAGTTCTTC. This encodes CASSPVGQSYNEQFF. The rearrangement uses TRBV5-8 and TRBJ2-1, with 7 bases fitting TRBD1. Losses at the gene ends were 4 bases for V and 1 base for J; bases not matched to a gene: 5. The germline gives CDR1 SGHTS, CDR2 YDEGEE. The CDR3 covers 15 residues.

The chain carries TRBV7-9 and TRBJ1-1; 7 bases are a match to TRBD1. V was clipped by 5 bases and J by 2 bases; unmatched bases: 8. Germline V lookup: CDR1 SEHNR, CDR2 FQNEAQ (reference sequence). The CDR3 length is 15 residues. The CDR3 region is CASSDRQGANTEAFF. Written as DNA, the CDR3 is TGTGCCAGCAGCGATCGACAGGGTGCCAACACTGAAGCTTTCTTT.

The chain is built from TRBV6-5 and TRBJ1-5; no definite D call. CDR3 size: 16 residues. With 2 bases removed from V and 9 bases from J, the gap between germline ends came to 20 bases. Germline V gene data show CDR1 as MNHEY and CDR2 as SVGAGI. As DNA, the CDR3 is TGTGCCAGCAGTTACGCCAGCGGCCGGCTAATGGGGCCCCAGCATTTT. Amino acid sequence: CASSYASGRLMGPQHF.

This sequence joins TRBV30 and TRBJ2-1; D is perhaps TRBD1 (6 bases). Deletions cut 1 base from V and 7 bases from J, with 8 bases between. The CDR3 length is 12 residues. CDR1 GTSNPN and CDR2 SVGIG come from the germline V gene (reference sequence). The CDR3 here is CAWSEDSNEQFF. The DNA of the CDR3 is TGTGCCTGGAGTGAGGACAGTAATGAGCAGTTCTTC.

The chain joins TRBV18 to TRBJ1-1; 12 bases line up with TRBD1. The CDR3 spans 15 residues. Trimming took 4 bases from V and 8 from J; bases not matched to a gene: 8. Germline lookup yields CDR1 KGHSH and CDR2 LQKENI. CDR3 in amino acids: CASSLTGTGGDEAFF. The CDR3 coding sequence is TGTGCCAGCTCACTGACCGGGACAGGGGGCGACGAAGCTTTCTTT.

The V and J genes are TRBV5-4 and TRBJ1-1; perhaps TRBD1 as D (6 bases). The germline V gene has CDR1 SGHNT and CDR2 YYREEE (reference sequence). Trimming stripped 4 bases from V and 0 bases from J, with 13 bases between. The CDR3 is 15 amino acids. In nucleotides, the CDR3 is TGTGCCAGCAGCACCCGACAGGACTTGAACACTGAAGCTTTCTTT. It translates to CASSTRQDLNTEAFF. Full variable domain (missing parts from reference TRBV5-4 and TRBJ1-1): ETGVTQSPTHLIKTRGQQVTLRCSSQSGHNTVSWYQQALGQGPQFIFQYYREEENGRGNFPPRFSGLQFPNYSSELNVNALELDDSALYLCASSTRQDLNTEAFFGQGTRLTVV.

The V and J genes are TRBV7-9 and TRBJ2-1; 14 nucleotides align to TRBD2. The germline CDR1 and CDR2 sequences are SEHNR and FQNEAQ (reference sequence). V lost 5 bases, J lost 12 bases, and 15 bases stayed unmatched. There are 17 residues in the CDR3. DNA of the CDR3: TGTGCCAGCAGCCTCCTGACTAGCGGGGGGGCAGGGCAACGGCAGTTCTTC. This encodes CASSLLTSGGAGQRQFF.

The chain uses TRBV5-4 and TRBJ2-3, with a weak D call TRBD1 (6 bases). This CDR3 is 14 amino acids long. Per germline, CDR1 SGHNT and CDR2 YYREEE (reference sequence). V was clipped by 2 bases and J by 4 bases, with 11 bases between them. This CDR3 reads CASSFLQGADTQYF. The CDR3 nucleotides are TGTGCCAGCAGCTTTCTACAGGGTGCAGATACGCAGTATTTT.

V gene TRBV5-1 combines with J gene TRBJ2-2; tentatively, D is TRBD1 or TRBD2 (6 bases each). This CDR3 spans 16 amino acids. V was cut by 0 bases and J by 6 bases, with 15 bases left in between. Germline loops: CDR1 SGHRS, CDR2 YFSETQ. CDR3 in amino acids: CASSLALQGGAGELFF. The CDR3 DNA reads TGCGCCAGCAGCTTGGCCTTACAGGGAGGAGCCGGGGAGCTGTTTTTT.

V and J are TRBV6-5 and TRBJ1-1, with TRBD1 as a possible D gene (5 bases). There are 14 residues in the CDR3. With 2 bases removed from V and 1 base from J, the gap between germline ends came to 8 bases. Germline CDR1 and CDR2: MNHEY and SVGAGI. This CDR3 reads CASSYAGRNTEAFF. The DNA of the CDR3 is TGTGCCAGCAGTTACGCAGGGCGGAACACTGAAGCTTTCTTT.

This chain joins TRBV27 and TRBJ1-6; D possibly corresponds to TRBD1 (6 bases). Germline CDR1 is MNHEY and CDR2 is SMNVEV (reference sequence). The length of the CDR3 is 14 residues. The V and J ends lost 7 bases and 5 bases respectively, with 12 bases between them. CDR3 bases: TGTGCCAGCAACACAGGGTGGGATAATTCACCCCTCCACTTT. It codes for CASNTGWDNSPLHF.